The T cell receptor (beta chain) described here comes from a study of tumor-infiltrating lymphocytes in primary liver carcinoma. As for this clonotype: The junction differs from germline at one of its ends, possibly a read error.

Starting material of 400 to 600 ng total RNA yielded TCR beta cDNA via a constant-region primer. Each TCR beta library was derived from three nested multiplex PCR rounds that employed slightly modified ARM-PCR. The first two PCR rounds used TRBV1-TRBV30 primers with a Cbeta primer, 10 cycles each. Each CDR3 protein gets one entry after TCRdb re-called the multiplex PCR reads with MiXCR. The top ten clones hold 9.5% to 10% of a sample with about 99,000 distinct CDR3 sequences, roughly 69% of them seen once. Co-extraction of both nucleic acids (RNA and DNA) used roughly 19-33 mg of unsorted bulk tissue. Germline CDR1 is MNHNS and CDR2 is SASEGT. The length of the CDR3 is 13 residues.

The sequenced sample consisted of liver tumor tissue from sampling region 5. Subset described: tumor region T5, tumor centre. This receptor was identified in a woman aged 55-69 years with primary liver carcinoma and hepatitis B virus infection. The chain combines TRBV6-1 with TRBJ1-2, with unresolved D. CDR3 residues: CASRETASYGYTF. The CDR3 region has the DNA TGTGCCAGCCGTGAAACAGCCTCCTATGGCTACACCTTC.